This T cell receptor (beta chain) came from a study of T cells in localized non-small cell lung cancer. Study-level findings and limits: Sequencing covered just one tumor region, so heterogeneity cannot be ruled out.

The repertoire was sequenced with immunoSEQ multiplex PCR; TCRdb's copy has only in-frame clones and lacks some. The repertoire has 1,500 to 2,000 clones, approximately 30% of them found once; the top ten carry 9.5% to 15%. This clone is judged large. Its target is not known. The CDR3 is 14 residues long. The germline CDR1 and CDR2 sequences are MDHEN and SYDVKM. V lost 7 bases, J lost 4 bases, and 13 bases lay in between. The specimen was lung tumor tissue, collected before any cancer treatment. This rearrangement joins TRBV28 to TRBJ2-2, with D perhaps matching TRBD2 (6 bases). The sequence derives from a female donor older than 55 with stage II lung adenocarcinoma. CDR3 in DNA: TGTGCCAGCAAAAAAGCGGGTACCACCGGGGAGCTGTTTTTT. It is translated as CASKKAGTTGELFF.